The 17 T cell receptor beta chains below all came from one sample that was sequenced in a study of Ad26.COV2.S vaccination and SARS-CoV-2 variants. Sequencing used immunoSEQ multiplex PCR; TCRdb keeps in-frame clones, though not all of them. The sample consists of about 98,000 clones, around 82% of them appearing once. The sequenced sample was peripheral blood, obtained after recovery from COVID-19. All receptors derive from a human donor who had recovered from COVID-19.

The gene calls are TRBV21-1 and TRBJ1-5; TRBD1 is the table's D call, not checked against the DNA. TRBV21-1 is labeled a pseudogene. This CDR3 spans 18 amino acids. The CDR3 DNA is TGTGCCAGCAGCAAAAAGGGGGCAGGGAACTCAAGCAATCAGCCCCAGCATTTT. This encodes CASSKKGAGNSSNQPQHF.

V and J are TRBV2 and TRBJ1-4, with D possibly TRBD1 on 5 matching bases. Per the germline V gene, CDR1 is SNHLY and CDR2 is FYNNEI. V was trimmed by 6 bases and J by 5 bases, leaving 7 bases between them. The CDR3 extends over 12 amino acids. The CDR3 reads CASRGPNEKLFF. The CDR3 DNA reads TGTGCCAGCAGGGGACCGAATGAAAAACTGTTTTTT.

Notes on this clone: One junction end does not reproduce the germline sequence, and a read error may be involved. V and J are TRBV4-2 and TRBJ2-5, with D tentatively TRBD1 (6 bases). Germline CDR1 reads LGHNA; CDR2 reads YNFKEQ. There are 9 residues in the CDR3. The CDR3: CASSLHRDF. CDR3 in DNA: TGTGCCAGCAGCCTCCACAGGGACTTC.

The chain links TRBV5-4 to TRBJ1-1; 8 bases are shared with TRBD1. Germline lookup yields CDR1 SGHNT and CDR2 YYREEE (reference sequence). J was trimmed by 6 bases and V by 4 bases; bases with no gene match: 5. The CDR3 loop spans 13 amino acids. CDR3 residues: CASSTRTGSEAFF. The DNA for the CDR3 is TGTGCCAGCAGCACCAGGACAGGGTCTGAAGCTTTCTTT.

The CDR3 region is CASSQGSGTEAFF. Written as DNA, the CDR3 is TGTGCCAGCAGCCAAGGATCGGGCACTGAAGCTTTCTTT. This chain uses TRBV3-1 (or the pseudogene TRBV3-2) with TRBJ1-1; D gene uncertain. Germline loops: CDR1 LGHDT, CDR2 YNNKEL (reference sequence). This CDR3 comprises 13 residues. V shed 1 base and J shed 4 bases, with 7 bases lying between them.

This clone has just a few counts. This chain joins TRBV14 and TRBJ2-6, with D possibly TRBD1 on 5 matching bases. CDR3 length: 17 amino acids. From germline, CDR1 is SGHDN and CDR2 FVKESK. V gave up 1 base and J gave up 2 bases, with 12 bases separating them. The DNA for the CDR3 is TGTGCCAGCAGCCAAGGGCAGGGTTGGACTGGGGCCAACGTCCTGACTTTC. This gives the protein CASSQGQGWTGANVLTF.

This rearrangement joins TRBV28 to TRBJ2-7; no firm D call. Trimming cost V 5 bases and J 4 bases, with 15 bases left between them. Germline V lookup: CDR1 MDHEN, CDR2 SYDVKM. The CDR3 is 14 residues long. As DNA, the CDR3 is TGTGCCAGCAGTCCCCGGGTCGGTGGGTACGAGCAGTACTTC. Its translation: CASSPRVGGYEQYF.

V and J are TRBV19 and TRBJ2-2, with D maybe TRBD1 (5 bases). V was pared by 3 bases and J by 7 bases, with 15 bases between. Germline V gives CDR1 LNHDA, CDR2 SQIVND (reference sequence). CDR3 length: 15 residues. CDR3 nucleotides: TGTGCCAGTAGTATGAACGTTAGGGGCAACGGGGAGCTGTTTTTT. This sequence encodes CASSMNVRGNGELFF.

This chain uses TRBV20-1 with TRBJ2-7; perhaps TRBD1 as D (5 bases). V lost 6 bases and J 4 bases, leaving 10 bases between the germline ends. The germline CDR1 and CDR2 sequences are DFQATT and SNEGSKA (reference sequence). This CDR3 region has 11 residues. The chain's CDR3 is CSAQDRYEQYF. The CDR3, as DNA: TGCAGTGCCCAAGACAGATACGAGCAGTACTTC.

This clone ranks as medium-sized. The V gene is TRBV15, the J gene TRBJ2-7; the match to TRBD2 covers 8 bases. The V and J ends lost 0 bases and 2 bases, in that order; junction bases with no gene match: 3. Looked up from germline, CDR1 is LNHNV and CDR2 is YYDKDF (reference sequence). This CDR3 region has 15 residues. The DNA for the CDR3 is TGTGCCACCAGCAGAGACAGCGGGGGCCCCTACGAGCAGTACTTC. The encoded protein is CATSRDSGGPYEQYF. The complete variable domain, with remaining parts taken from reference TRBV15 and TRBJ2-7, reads DAMVIQNPRYQVTQFGKPVTLSCSQTLNHNVMYWYQQKSSQAPKLLFHYYDKDFNNEADTPDNFQSRRPNTSFCFLDIRSPGLGDTAMYLCATSRDSGGPYEQYFGPGTRLTVT.

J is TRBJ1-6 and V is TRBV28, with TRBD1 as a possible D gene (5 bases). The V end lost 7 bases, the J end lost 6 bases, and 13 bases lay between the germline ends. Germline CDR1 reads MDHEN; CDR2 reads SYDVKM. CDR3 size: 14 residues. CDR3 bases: TGTGCCAGCACCAGGGACGGTCCTAATTCACCCCTCCACTTT. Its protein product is CASTRDGPNSPLHF.

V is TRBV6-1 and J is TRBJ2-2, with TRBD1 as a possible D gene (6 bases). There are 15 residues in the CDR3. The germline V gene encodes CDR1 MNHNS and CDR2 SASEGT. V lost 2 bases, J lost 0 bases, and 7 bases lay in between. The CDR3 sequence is CASSEPGANTGELFF. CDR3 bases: TGTGCCAGCAGTGAACCAGGGGCGAACACCGGGGAGCTGTTTTTT.

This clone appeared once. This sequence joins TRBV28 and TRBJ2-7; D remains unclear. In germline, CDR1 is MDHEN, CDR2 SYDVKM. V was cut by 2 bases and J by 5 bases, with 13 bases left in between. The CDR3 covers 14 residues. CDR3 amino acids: CASSLTSSPHEQYF. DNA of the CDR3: TGTGCCAGCAGTTTAACGTCGTCCCCCCACGAGCAGTACTTC.

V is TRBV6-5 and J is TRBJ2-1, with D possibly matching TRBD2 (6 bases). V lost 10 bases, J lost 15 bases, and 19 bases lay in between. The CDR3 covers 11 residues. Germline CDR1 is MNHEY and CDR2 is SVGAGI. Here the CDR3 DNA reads TGTGCCACTGCCGGGATGGAGGGCCGGTTCTTC. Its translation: CATAGMEGRFF.

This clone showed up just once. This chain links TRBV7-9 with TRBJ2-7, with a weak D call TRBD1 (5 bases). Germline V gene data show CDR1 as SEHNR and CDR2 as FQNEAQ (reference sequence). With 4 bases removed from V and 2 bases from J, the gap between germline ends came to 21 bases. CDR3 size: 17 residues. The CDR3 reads CASSSGRSDSPTYEQYF. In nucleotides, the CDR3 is TGTGCCAGCAGCTCAGGCCGCTCAGACAGTCCCACCTACGAGCAGTACTTC. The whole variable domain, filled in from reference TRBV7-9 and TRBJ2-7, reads DTGVSQNPRHKITKRGQNVTFRCDPISEHNRLYWYRQTLGQGPEFLTYFQNEAQLEKSRLLSDRFSAERPKGSFSTLEIQRTEQGDSAMYLCASSSGRSDSPTYEQYFGPGTRLTVT.

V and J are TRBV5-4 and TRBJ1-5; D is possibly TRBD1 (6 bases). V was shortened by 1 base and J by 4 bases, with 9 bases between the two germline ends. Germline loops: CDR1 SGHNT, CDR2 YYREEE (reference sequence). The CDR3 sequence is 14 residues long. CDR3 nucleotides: TGTGCCAGCAGCTTGAGAGGGGGGAATCAGCCCCAGCATTTT. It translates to CASSLRGGNQPQHF.

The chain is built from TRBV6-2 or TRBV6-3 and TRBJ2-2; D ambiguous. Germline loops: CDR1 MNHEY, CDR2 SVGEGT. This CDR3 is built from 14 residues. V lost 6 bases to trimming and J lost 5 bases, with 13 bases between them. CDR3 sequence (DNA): TGTGCCAGCAGCCTCCGACTTCAAACCGGGGAGCTGTTTTTT. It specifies CASSLRLQTGELFF.